These 26 T cell receptor beta chains came from one sample sequenced in a study of T-cell reconstitution after alpha-beta-depleted transplantation in children. Researchers prepared the TCRbeta library using unique molecular identifiers, the study reports. TCRdb processed the PCR reads anew with MiXCR; each CDR3 protein has one entry. The profile shows 700,000 or so distinct CDR3 sequences, around 14% of them singletons. The material was PBMCs, obtained before TCRalphabeta/CD19-depleted stem cell transplant. The source of these receptors is a girl aged 2 to 9 with congenital amegakaryocytic thrombocytopenia, due to receive a stem cell transplant.

The rearrangement uses TRBV4-1 and TRBJ2-3; 10 bases are shared with TRBD2. V dropped 0 bases and J dropped 3; count of bases not matched to a gene: 3. CDR3 length: 16 residues. Germline loops: CDR1 MGHRA, CDR2 YSYEKL. DNA for the CDR3: TGCGCCAGCAGCCAAGAAGAGCGGGGGGGGACAGATACGCAGTATTTT. This sequence encodes CASSQEERGGTDTQYF.

At least ten counts were recorded for this clonotype. The rearrangement joins TRBV5-1 to TRBJ2-1; 13 bases match TRBD2. V shed 4 bases, J shed 6 bases, and the junction held 4 bases outside the gene matches. The germline CDR1 and CDR2 sequences are SGHRS and YFSETQ. The CDR3 consists of 15 residues. The CDR3 loop is CASSKLAGGLNEQFF. CDR3 nucleotides: TGCGCCAGCAGCAAACTAGCGGGAGGGCTCAATGAGCAGTTCTTC.

This clonotype has just a few counts. This chain joins TRBV20-1 and TRBJ2-7; no reliable D call. The germline CDR1 and CDR2 sequences are DFQATT and SNEGSKA (reference sequence). Between the trimmed V and J ends, which lost 3 bases and 5 bases, there was a span of 8 bases. The CDR3 loop spans 11 amino acids. For the CDR3, the DNA is TGCAGTGCTAGTCAGTCCCACGAGCAGTACTTC. This gives the protein CSASQSHEQYF.

This clonotype has just a few counts. This chain joins TRBV7-6 and TRBJ2-3, with 8 bases lining up with TRBD2. Germline values: CDR1 SGHVS, CDR2 FNYEAQ. Losses at the gene ends were 1 base for V and 1 base for J; bases not matched to a gene: 16. This CDR3 is built from 20 residues. CDR3 loop: CASSLEGLASWGWGTDTQYF. The CDR3 bases are TGTGCCAGCAGCTTAGAAGGACTAGCTAGTTGGGGCTGGGGCACAGATACGCAGTATTTT.

Note on this clonotype: A read error may explain this, as a much larger clone is one base away. The chain combines TRBV6-1 with TRBJ1-3; TRBD1 might be the D (5 bases). This CDR3 contains 13 residues. CDR1 is MNHNS and CDR2 is SASEGT in the germline V gene. CDR3 sequence (DNA): TGTGCCAGCAAGCCGGGGGGTGGAAACACCGTATATTTT. Amino acids: CASKPGGGNTVYF.

The chain has TRBV9 and TRBJ2-7; D may be TRBD2 (6 bases). The ends were cut back, 3 bases at V and 3 bases at J, with 22 bases in the middle. The germline gives CDR1 SGDLS, CDR2 YYNGEE. The CDR3 is made up of 17 amino acids. CDR3 sequence reads: CASSESLGLPGVYEQYF. The CDR3 DNA sequence: TGTGCCAGCAGCGAATCTTTAGGACTCCCGGGGGTCTACGAGCAGTACTTC.

This clonotype was picked up many times. The chain couples TRBV2 to TRBJ2-1; D gene ambiguous. This CDR3 is 11 amino acids long. Germline CDR1 SNHLY, CDR2 FYNNEI. V lost 8 bases and J 3 bases, leaving 5 bases between the germline ends. The CDR3 protein is CASWDYNEQFF. CDR3 nucleotide sequence: TGTGCCAGCTGGGACTACAATGAGCAGTTCTTC.

The V call is TRBV29-1, the J call TRBJ1-5; a possible D gene is TRBD1 (5 bases). Trimming cost V 4 bases and J 10 bases, with 8 bases left between them. This CDR3 region has 10 residues. Looked up from germline, CDR1 is SQVTM and CDR2 is ANQGSEA. DNA for the CDR3: TGCAGCGTTGGGGGGGTACCCCAGCATTTT. Translated, it gives CSVGGVPQHF.

The rearrangement uses TRBV5-1 and TRBJ1-2; tentatively, D is TRBD1 (5 bases). The CDR3 is 14 amino acids. Per germline, CDR1 SGHRS and CDR2 YFSETQ. Deletions cut 0 bases from V and 6 bases from J, with 12 bases between. CDR3 residues: CASSLVGDGDGYTF. CDR3 bases: TGCGCCAGCAGCTTGGTGGGGGACGGCGATGGCTACACCTTC.

The V gene is TRBV12-3 or TRBV12-4, the J gene TRBJ2-1, with D unresolved. The ends were cut back, 4 bases at V and 1 base at J, with 11 bases in the middle. CDR3 length equals 15 residues. In nucleotides, the CDR3 is TGTGCCAGCAGTTCGAGACTCGATTCCTACAATGAGCAGTTCTTC. Protein product: CASSSRLDSYNEQFF.

V is TRBV7-6 and J is TRBJ2-2; 7 nucleotides line up with TRBD2. The ends lost 1 base at V and 6 bases at J; junction bases unmatched: 5. Germline assignment: CDR1 SGHVS and CDR2 FNYEAQ. This CDR3 comprises 15 residues. CDR3 protein: CASSLEPSGSGELFF. The DNA for the CDR3 is TGTGCCAGCAGCTTAGAGCCTAGCGGTTCCGGGGAGCTGTTTTTT. The full variable domain, its missing parts supplied by reference TRBV7-6 and TRBJ2-2, is GAGVSQSPRYKVTKRGQDVALRCDPISGHVSLYWYRQALGQGPEFLTYFNYEAQQDKSGLPNDRFSAERPEGSISTLTIQRTEQRDSAMYRCASSLEPSGSGELFFGEGSRLTVL.

This clonotype was counted ten times or more. The chain carries TRBV5-1 and TRBJ2-1; D is perhaps TRBD2 (6 bases). V lost 2 bases to trimming and J lost 6 bases, with 9 bases between them. The CDR3 is made up of 13 amino acids. Looked up from germline, CDR1 is SGHRS and CDR2 is YFSETQ. This CDR3 reads CASSLGGANEQFF. CDR3 sequence (DNA): TGCGCCAGCAGCTTAGGCGGGGCCAATGAGCAGTTCTTC.

This chain uses TRBV10-3 with TRBJ2-1, with 9 bases identical to TRBD2. CDR1 is ENHRY, CDR2 SYGVKD, per germline. The V gene end was trimmed by 2 bases and the J gene end by 15 bases; junction bases not matched to a gene: 14. This CDR3 spans 15 amino acids. The CDR3 coding sequence is TGTGCCATCAGTGAGGGAGACAATAGCGGGAGAGGTCCGTTCTTC. It codes for CAISEGDNSGRGPFF.

This clonotype was recorded many times. The rearrangement joins TRBV20-1 to TRBJ1-2; tentatively, D is TRBD1 (6 bases). V lost 5 bases, J lost 6 bases, and 16 bases lay in between. Germline values: CDR1 DFQATT, CDR2 SNEGSKA (reference sequence). This CDR3 is 13 amino acids long. CDR3 sequence (DNA): TGCAGTGCTCGACAGGTCTCGGGGCATGGCTACACCTTC. Protein sequence: CSARQVSGHGYTF.

The table lists this clonotype with many counts. CDR3 in DNA: TGCGCCAGCAGACGCACCGAACTGGACACTGAAGCTTTCTTT. Translation gives CASRRTELDTEAFF. The chain couples TRBV5-1 to TRBJ1-1; no reliable D call. CDR1 SGHRS and CDR2 YFSETQ come from the germline V gene. The CDR3 sequence is 14 residues long. Trimming cost V 5 bases and J 3 bases, with 14 bases left between them.

In this sample, this clonotype turned up a few times. The gene calls are TRBV10-1 and TRBJ2-1; D is uncertain. Germline CDR1 is WNHNN and CDR2 is SYGVQD (reference sequence). The ends were cut back, 4 bases at V and 5 bases at J, with 12 bases in the middle. This CDR3 is built from 14 residues. CDR3 sequence: CASSGYLYDNEQFF. DNA for the CDR3: TGCGCCAGCAGTGGATACCTATACGACAATGAGCAGTTCTTC.

This clonotype was picked up many times. The CDR3 region is CASSLAGGQGPNEQFF. The CDR3 DNA reads as TGTGCCAGCAGCTTAGCGGGGGGACAGGGCCCCAATGAGCAGTTCTTC. The chain uses TRBV7-9 and TRBJ2-1; 9 bases fit TRBD1. Germline V gives CDR1 SEHNR, CDR2 FQNEAQ (reference sequence). The CDR3 loop spans 16 amino acids. J gave up 6 bases and V 0 bases, and 6 bases lay outside the gene matches.

This clonotype occurred many times. The chain links TRBV6-1 to TRBJ1-4; TRBD1 is a possible D gene (6 bases). This CDR3 spans 13 amino acids. With 10 bases removed from V and 6 bases from J, the gap between germline ends came to 15 bases. Per the germline V gene, CDR1 is MNHNS and CDR2 is SASEGT. CDR3 sequence reads: CATCRDNYEKLFF. CDR3 DNA sequence: TGTGCCACCTGTAGGGACAATTATGAAAAACTGTTTTTT.

The V call is TRBV28, the J call TRBJ2-3; 14 bases are a match to TRBD2. The germline V gene has CDR1 MDHEN and CDR2 SYDVKM. The CDR3 has 17 amino acids. J lost 6 bases, V lost 3 bases, and 8 bases had no gene match. Written as DNA, the CDR3 is TGTGCCAGCAGTTTTCCGACTAGCGGGAGGGCCCGGGATACGCAGTATTTT. Translating it yields CASSFPTSGRARDTQYF.

This clonotype was picked up many times. This chain joins TRBV20-1 and TRBJ2-2; a possible D gene is TRBD2 (5 bases). The V and J ends lost 1 base and 0 bases respectively, with 9 bases between them. The V gene's germline CDR1 is DFQATT and CDR2 SNEGSKA (reference sequence). The CDR3 has 15 residues. The CDR3 spells CSARVFGANTGELFF. The CDR3, as DNA: TGCAGTGCTAGAGTTTTCGGGGCGAACACCGGGGAGCTGTTTTTT.

This chain uses TRBV27 with TRBJ2-3; TRBD1 matches 9 bases. V lost 4 bases to trimming and J lost 1 base; unmatched junction nucleotides: 6. This CDR3 is built from 16 residues. The V gene's germline CDR1 is MNHEY and CDR2 SMNVEV (reference sequence). CDR3 protein: CASSSPRTGGTDTQYF. CDR3 nucleotide sequence: TGTGCCAGCAGTTCACCACGGACAGGGGGCACAGATACGCAGTATTTT.

This clonotype showed up many times. The chain carries TRBV20-1 and TRBJ2-7; no definite D call. V was clipped by 0 bases and J by 0 bases, with 12 bases between them. This CDR3 comprises 15 residues. The germline V gene encodes CDR1 DFQATT and CDR2 SNEGSKA (reference sequence). CDR3 region: CSARDPLSSSYEQYF. CDR3 in DNA: TGCAGTGCTAGAGATCCCCTCTCGAGCTCCTACGAGCAGTACTTC.

The V gene is TRBV5-1, the J gene TRBJ2-1; a weak D match, TRBD2 (6 bases). The CDR3 contains 14 residues. The V gene's germline CDR1 is SGHRS and CDR2 YFSETQ. Between the trimmed V and J ends, which lost 0 bases and 6 bases, there was a span of 10 bases. CDR3 protein: CASSLVGGGNEQFF. CDR3 sequence (DNA): TGCGCCAGCAGCTTGGTCGGGGGTGGCAATGAGCAGTTCTTC.

As concerns this clonotype: This may be a read error, as it is one base from a much larger clone. The chain couples TRBV20-1 to TRBJ2-1, with 9 bases lining up with TRBD2. The germline gives CDR1 DFQATT, CDR2 SNEGSKA (reference sequence). This CDR3 has 13 residues. The CDR3 sequence: CSASSGVYKEQFF. In DNA form, the CDR3 reads TGCAGTGCTTCTAGCGGGGTATACAAAGAGCAGTTCTTC.

This clonotype was detected ten times or more. The chain joins TRBV12-3 or TRBV12-4 to TRBJ1-6, with unresolved D. The CDR3 runs to 14 residues. The V gene lost 0 bases and the J gene lost 9 bases, with 9 bases spanning the gap. CDR3 in amino acids: CASSLAPGSSPLHF. The CDR3 DNA is TGTGCCAGCAGTTTAGCGCCGGGGAGTTCACCCCTCCACTTT.

This clonotype was counted a few times. The J gene is TRBJ1-2, the V gene TRBV29-1; unclear D gene. With 3 bases removed from V and 6 bases from J, the gap between germline ends came to 11 bases. Germline V CDR1 and CDR2: SQVTM, ANQGSEA. This CDR3 spans 12 amino acids. The CDR3 protein is CSVERGFDGYTF. In DNA form, the CDR3 reads TGCAGCGTTGAGAGAGGGTTCGATGGCTACACCTTC.